Here is one T cell receptor (beta chain) with its context. Germline CDR1 reads LNHDA; CDR2 reads SQIVND (reference sequence). The CDR3 extends over 15 amino acids. V shed 5 bases and J shed 5 bases, with 18 bases lying between them. This record belongs to a study of blood T cell repertoires in COVID-19. Overall study context: COVID-19 samples from acute and convalescent phases originated in the United States, Italy and Spain.

Original methodology: Amplification of reference gene primers provided the estimated nucleated cell counts. Profiling relied on immunoSEQ multiplex PCR, and the TCRdb table lists in-frame clones only, not all of them. The V and J calls and clone size come from that table; D and trimming were worked out from the DNA. Of 240,000 or so clones listed, approximately 82% are singletons. The TCR was taken from a woman of 80 years or more with acute or convalescent COVID-19. Sample: peripheral blood. The V gene is TRBV19, the J gene TRBJ1-1; D possibly corresponds to TRBD1 (6 bases). This CDR3 reads CASSQIGGERTEAFF. CDR3 coding DNA: TGTGCCAGTAGTCAAATAGGGGGGGAAAGAACTGAAGCTTTCTTT.